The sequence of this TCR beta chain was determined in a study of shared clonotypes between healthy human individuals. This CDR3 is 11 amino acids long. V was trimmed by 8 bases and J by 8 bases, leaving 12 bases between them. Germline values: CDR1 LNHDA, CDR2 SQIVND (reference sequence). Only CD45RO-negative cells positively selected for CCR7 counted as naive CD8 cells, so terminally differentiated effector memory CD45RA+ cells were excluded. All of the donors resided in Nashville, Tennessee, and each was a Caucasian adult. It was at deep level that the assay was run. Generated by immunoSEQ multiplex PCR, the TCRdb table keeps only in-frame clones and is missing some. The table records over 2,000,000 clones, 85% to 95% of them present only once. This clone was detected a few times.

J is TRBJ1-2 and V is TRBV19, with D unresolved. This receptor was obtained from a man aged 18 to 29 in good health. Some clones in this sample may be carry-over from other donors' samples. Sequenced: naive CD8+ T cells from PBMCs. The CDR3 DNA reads TGTGCCAGTGGGTCCTCATGGGGCTACACCTTC. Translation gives CASGSSWGYTF.